This section outlines one T cell receptor beta chain sequence together with its context. Germline CDR1 reads SGHRS; CDR2 reads YFSETQ. The CDR3 covers 17 residues. V trimming: 2 bases; J trimming: 3 bases; junction bases outside the gene matches: 5. The sample originates from a study of early T cells in non-severe SARS-CoV-2 infection. TCRdb used MiXCR to reprocess the 5' RACE reads, holding one entry per CDR3 protein. The repertoire consists of 25,000 to 30,000 distinct CDR3 sequences, with 9.5% to 10% occurring once and the leading ten covering roughly 15%. The chain employs TRBV5-1 and TRBJ1-6; 10 nucleotides align to TRBD1. Sequencing was performed on whole blood. The receptor comes from an adult who was a healthcare worker with PCR-confirmed SARS-CoV-2 infection or an uninfected control (not recorded which). CDR3 loop: CASSFGTGANYNSPLHF. CDR3 sequence (DNA): TGCGCCAGCAGCTTTGGGACAGGGGCTAACTATAATTCACCCCTCCACTTT. Variable domain in full (rest from reference TRBV5-1 and TRBJ1-6): KAGVTQTPRYLIKTRGQQVTLSCSPISGHRSVSWYQQTPGQGLQFLFEYFSETQRNKGNFPGRFSGRQFSNSRSEMNVSTLELGDSALYLCASSFGTGANYNSPLHFGNGTRLTVT.